Listed here are 25 T cell receptor beta chains from one sample, sequenced in a study of post-analysis software for immune sequencing data. The TCR beta cDNA libraries carried unique molecular identifiers. TCRdb redid the calling of the PCR reads with MiXCR, one entry per CDR3 protein. The sample carries around 400,000 distinct CDR3 sequences, approximately 37% recorded once. Study results and limitations: TRBV5-6, TRBV5-1 and TRBV20-1 were among 4 or 5 TRBV segments more frequent in patients than controls.

The antigens of these receptors remain unknown. The specimen was blood. Receptor source: a girl aged 2 to 9 with multiple sclerosis.

This clonotype turned up a few times. The genes are TRBV10-3 and TRBJ1-5; maybe TRBD1 (6 bases). The germline V gene encodes CDR1 ENHRY and CDR2 SYGVKD. With 10 bases removed from V and 4 bases from J, the gap between germline ends came to 14 bases. CDR3 length: 13 amino acids. The CDR3 here is CATHRESNQPQHF. Written as DNA, the CDR3 is TGTGCCACCCACAGGGAATCGAATCAGCCCCAGCATTTT.

The chain has TRBV7-2 and TRBJ2-6; D is unclear. V was trimmed by 5 bases and J by 0 bases, leaving 8 bases between them. Germline V gives CDR1 SGHTA, CDR2 FQGNSA. This CDR3 contains 15 residues. The CDR3 sequence: CASSVHSSGANVLTF. CDR3 nucleotides: TGTGCCAGCAGCGTTCACAGCTCTGGGGCCAACGTCCTGACTTTC.

The chain carries TRBV29-1 and TRBJ1-2; 8 bases align to TRBD1. J was trimmed by 5 bases and V by 4 bases; bases with no gene match: 9. The CDR3 spans 14 residues. Looked up from germline, CDR1 is SQVTM and CDR2 is ANQGSEA. CDR3 loop: CSVAQGVPGYGYTF. As DNA, the CDR3 is TGCAGCGTTGCACAGGGGGTACCGGGGTATGGCTACACCTTC.

The chain links TRBV11-2 to TRBJ1-1, with a tentative D call TRBD1 (6 bases). V lost 6 bases and J lost 0, with 11 bases in between. This CDR3 is 14 amino acids long. Germline V CDR1 and CDR2: SGHAT, FQNNGV. CDR3 nucleotide sequence: TGTGCCAGCAGGCGACAGGACATGAACACTGAAGCTTTCTTT. This sequence encodes CASRRQDMNTEAFF.

The chain joins TRBV27 to TRBJ2-7; TRBD1 matches at 8 bases. Germline values: CDR1 MNHEY, CDR2 SMNVEV (reference sequence). Trimming removed 5 bases from V and 3 bases from J; junction bases left unmatched: 6. The CDR3 runs to 14 residues. CDR3 bases: TGTGCCAGCAGTCCCGAAACAGGGGGCTACGAGCAGTACTTC. It translates to CASSPETGGYEQYF.

The rearrangement uses TRBV5-1 and TRBJ2-7; tentative D call: TRBD2 (6 bases). V lost 0 bases to trimming and J lost 2 bases, with 9 bases between them. Germline V gene sequence: CDR1 SGHRS, CDR2 YFSETQ. The CDR3 extends over 14 amino acids. This chain's CDR3 is CASSLDGGTYEQYF. Written as DNA, the CDR3 is TGCGCCAGCAGCTTGGACGGGGGAACCTACGAGCAGTACTTC.

In its sample, this clonotype was seen a few times. The chain employs TRBV12-5 and TRBJ1-1; D is perhaps TRBD1 (5 bases). The CDR3 is made up of 13 amino acids. CDR1 and CDR2 from the germline V gene are LGHNT and FRNRAP. The V end lost 2 bases, the J end lost 5 bases, and 9 bases lay between the germline ends. CDR3 DNA: TGTGCTAGTGGTTTGCAGGGTAGGACTGAAGCTTTCTTT. It translates to CASGLQGRTEAFF.

The chain employs TRBV7-8 and TRBJ2-1; 11 bases are a match to TRBD2. This CDR3 is built from 16 residues. After removal of 5 bases from V and 8 bases from J, the junction contained 11 bases not matched to a gene. Per germline, CDR1 SGHVS and CDR2 FQNEAQ. The chain's CDR3 is CASSKISGRAFDEQFF. CDR3 bases: TGTGCCAGCAGCAAGATTAGCGGGAGGGCCTTCGATGAGCAGTTCTTC.

This clonotype was recorded a few times. This sequence joins TRBV4-3 and TRBJ2-3; 11 bases map to TRBD2. Germline V gene sequence: CDR1 LGHNA, CDR2 YSLEER. This CDR3 spans 16 amino acids. Trimming removed 3 bases from V and 2 bases from J; junction bases left unmatched: 4. The CDR3: CASSHLLAGDTDTQYF. Written as DNA, the CDR3 is TGCGCCAGCAGCCACCTACTAGCGGGGGACACAGATACGCAGTATTTT.

The J gene is TRBJ1-2, the V gene TRBV12-3 or TRBV12-4, with no clear D. This CDR3 is 14 amino acids long. Trimming took off 3 bases at V and 0 bases at J, with 8 bases between the two ends. CDR3 nucleotide sequence: TGTGCCAGCAGTTTGTTCACGGCTAACTATGGCTACACCTTC. This sequence encodes CASSLFTANYGYTF.

This clonotype was seen more than once but under ten times. This sequence joins TRBV10-2 and TRBJ1-2; D might be TRBD1 (6 bases). The CDR3 consists of 14 residues. V shed 8 bases and J shed 2 bases, with 15 bases lying between them. The V gene's germline CDR1 is WSHSY and CDR2 SAAADI. CDR3 DNA sequence: TGCGCCAGCGGCCGGGACACAAGAAACTATGGCTACACCTTC. Residues: CASGRDTRNYGYTF.

The chain joins TRBV6-6 to TRBJ2-7; D gene ambiguous. Germline lookup yields CDR1 MNHNY and CDR2 SVGAGI (reference sequence). V was clipped by 5 bases and J by 5 bases, with 10 bases between them. The CDR3 loop spans 12 amino acids. DNA of the CDR3: TGTGCCAGCAGTCTTCCCCGAAACGAGCAGTACTTC. Translating gives CASSLPRNEQYF.

The chain employs TRBV6-5 and TRBJ2-3; perhaps D is TRBD1 or TRBD2 (5 bases each). The CDR3 length is 13 residues. Germline CDR1 and CDR2: MNHEY and SVGAGI. Trimming left V 8 bases short and J 6 bases short, with 15 bases between. CDR3 amino acids: CASAVGPWDTQYF. The DNA of the CDR3 is TGTGCCAGCGCTGTGGGACCATGGGATACGCAGTATTTT.

This clonotype occurred a few times. V is TRBV5-6 and J is TRBJ1-2; TRBD1 matches at 8 bases. This CDR3 spans 16 amino acids. V was clipped by 4 bases and J by 5 bases; unmatched bases: 13. CDR1 and CDR2 from the germline V gene are SGHDT and YYEEEE. CDR3 protein: CASSLLLWDRSYGYTF. The DNA of the CDR3 is TGTGCCAGCAGCCTACTACTTTGGGACAGGTCGTATGGCTACACCTTC.

V and J are TRBV27 and TRBJ1-2; TRBD1 matches 10 bases. The V segment lost 6 bases and the J segment 8 bases; nucleotides outside the gene matches: 18. This CDR3 has 17 amino acids. The germline CDR1 and CDR2 sequences are MNHEY and SMNVEV (reference sequence). The CDR3 DNA is TGTGCCAGCAGAAAGAAAGGGACAGGGGTGATCCAAGGGGGCTACACCTTC. Its protein product is CASRKKGTGVIQGGYTF.

The rearrangement uses TRBV27 and TRBJ1-2, with 7 bases aligning to TRBD1. The CDR3 runs 15 residues. Germline V gene sequence: CDR1 MNHEY, CDR2 SMNVEV (reference sequence). With 8 bases clipped from V and 3 bases from J, the junction kept 12 bases outside the gene matches. The CDR3 loop is CASRNRLDRHYGYTF. DNA of the CDR3: TGTGCCAGCCGTAACCGCTTGGACAGGCACTATGGCTACACCTTC.

Only a few counts were recorded for this clonotype. The CDR3 DNA is TGTGCCAGCAGTGACACCGGGACGTGGGGATCCAAAGAGACCCAGTACTTC. It yields the protein CASSDTGTWGSKETQYF. This sequence joins TRBV28 and TRBJ2-5; either TRBD1 or TRBD2 may supply D (5 bases each). Germline loops: CDR1 MDHEN, CDR2 SYDVKM. This CDR3 comprises 17 residues. V was shortened by 5 bases and J by 3 bases, with 22 bases between the two germline ends.

This clonotype was recorded a few times. The gene calls are TRBV19 and TRBJ2-1; no clear D. This CDR3 has 15 residues. In germline, CDR1 is LNHDA, CDR2 SQIVND (reference sequence). Deletions cut 1 base from V and 4 bases from J, with 11 bases between. The CDR3 sequence: CASSIVFSLYNEQFF. CDR3 in DNA: TGTGCCAGTAGTATAGTGTTCAGCCTTTACAATGAGCAGTTCTTC.

The J gene is TRBJ2-7, the V gene TRBV5-5; a possible D gene is TRBD2 (6 bases). V shed 1 base and J shed 1 base, with 12 bases lying between them. Germline lookup yields CDR1 SGHKS and CDR2 YYEKEE (reference sequence). The CDR3 loop spans 15 amino acids. The CDR3 DNA sequence: TGTGCCAGCAGCTTGCCCCCAGCGGGTTCCTACGAGCAGTACTTC. Protein: CASSLPPAGSYEQYF.

This chain links TRBV29-1 with TRBJ2-1; 9 bases align to TRBD2. Looked up from germline, CDR1 is SQVTM and CDR2 is ANQGSEA. With V trimmed by 8 bases and J by 3 bases, 5 bases remained unmatched. This CDR3 is built from 13 residues. CDR3 in DNA: TGCAGCTCCCGGACTAGCGACTACAATGAGCAGTTCTTC. Its protein product is CSSRTSDYNEQFF.

The chain combines TRBV6-6 with TRBJ2-7, with D maybe TRBD1 (6 bases). Germline V gene lookup returns CDR1 MNHNY and CDR2 SVGAGI (reference sequence). V was trimmed by 4 bases and J by 0 bases, leaving 13 bases between them. The CDR3 is 15 amino acids. The CDR3 DNA reads as TGTGCCAGCAGTTCTGGGGGACATAGCTCCTACGAGCAGTACTTC. Protein: CASSSGGHSSYEQYF.

The chain carries TRBV19 and TRBJ2-1; a weak D match, TRBD2 (6 bases). The V gene lost 3 bases and the J gene lost 3 bases, with 12 bases spanning the gap. The CDR3 is made up of 15 amino acids. Germline loops: CDR1 LNHDA, CDR2 SQIVND (reference sequence). The CDR3 loop is CASSIGPAGYNEQFF. In DNA, the CDR3 is TGTGCCAGTAGTATCGGCCCAGCGGGCTACAATGAGCAGTTCTTC.

The V gene is TRBV19, the J gene TRBJ2-1; D is undetermined. V was trimmed by 5 bases and J by 6 bases, leaving 8 bases between them. Per the germline V gene, CDR1 is LNHDA and CDR2 is SQIVND (reference sequence). The length of the CDR3 is 12 residues. The CDR3: CASSLRVNEQFF. In DNA form, the CDR3 reads TGTGCCAGTAGTCTGCGAGTCAATGAGCAGTTCTTC.

This clonotype appeared a few times. This chain uses TRBV20-1 with TRBJ2-1; D gene uncertain. The CDR3 loop spans 15 amino acids. In germline, CDR1 is DFQATT, CDR2 SNEGSKA (reference sequence). V lost 0 bases and J lost 2, with 11 bases in between. CDR3 nucleotide sequence: TGCAGTGCTAGAGATTTCGCAGGAGCCTACAATGAGCAGTTCTTC. Translating gives CSARDFAGAYNEQFF.

The J gene is TRBJ2-1, the V gene TRBV27; tentatively, D is TRBD1 (5 bases). The CDR3 consists of 14 residues. From germline, CDR1 is MNHEY and CDR2 SMNVEV (reference sequence). V was shortened by 6 bases and J by 5 bases, with 14 bases between the two germline ends. The CDR3 coding sequence is TGTGCCAGCAGCCACGACGTAGGGGACAATGAGCAGTTCTTC. Its protein is CASSHDVGDNEQFF.